The rows below give T cell receptor beta chains drawn from one sample of a study of blood T cell repertoires in COVID-19. The method was immunoSEQ multiplex PCR; TCRdb's version includes in-frame clones alone and lacks a portion of them. Of about 140,000 clones in the sample, about 87% are singletons; the top ten hold 10% to 13%. The sequenced sample consisted of peripheral blood. The receptors shown here come from a man aged 55 to 70 with active or convalescent COVID-19. Both conserved end residues are part of each CDR3. Each record gives: D gene, clone size, V gene, J gene, CDR3 DNA, CDR3 protein. The D gene is left open where the match is weak. Where a row states a size, it is once, few, many or the class of an expanded clone; other rows omit it.

D gene: TRBD2; clone size: .; V gene: TRBV3-1/TRBV3-2; J gene: TRBJ2-2; CDR3 DNA: TGTGCCAGCAGCCAAGGTACGGGGGGGCCGAACACCGGGGAGCTGTTTTTT; CDR3 protein: CASSQGTGGPNTGELFF
D gene: TRBD2; clone size: .; V gene: TRBV13; J gene: TRBJ2-1; CDR3 DNA: TGTGCCAGCAGCTCCAGCGGGAGGGCCGGGGATGAGCAGTTCTTC; CDR3 protein: CASSSSGRAGDEQFF
D gene: TRBD1; clone size: .; V gene: TRBV24-1; J gene: TRBJ2-7; CDR3 DNA: TGTGCCACCAGTGGGGCAGGACAGGCAAACTACGAGCAGTACTTC; CDR3 protein: CATSGAGQANYEQYF
D gene: .; clone size: .; V gene: TRBV30; J gene: TRBJ2-2; CDR3 DNA: TGTGCCTGGGGCCCAGGCGTGGAGCTGTTTTTT; CDR3 protein: CAWGPGVELFF
D gene: .; clone size: .; V gene: TRBV24-1; J gene: TRBJ1-3; CDR3 DNA: TGTGCCACCAGCACTGGAAACACCATATATTTT; CDR3 protein: CATSTGNTIYF
D gene: .; clone size: .; V gene: TRBV5-1; J gene: TRBJ1-1; CDR3 DNA: TGCGCCAGCAGCTGGACTAGGGAGGGAGACACTGAAGCTTTCTTT; CDR3 protein: CASSWTREGDTEAFF
D gene: TRBD2; clone size: .; V gene: TRBV19; J gene: TRBJ2-7; CDR3 DNA: TGTGCCAGTAGTGGCGGACTAGTCCCCTACGAGCAGTACTTC; CDR3 protein: CASSGGLVPYEQYF
D gene: TRBD2; clone size: .; V gene: TRBV3-1/TRBV3-2; J gene: TRBJ2-3; CDR3 DNA: TGTGCCAGCAGCCAAGTGCTAGCGGGAGGTAGAGGCGGTACGCAGTATTTT; CDR3 protein: CASSQVLAGGRGGTQYF
D gene: .; clone size: .; V gene: TRBV7-3; J gene: TRBJ1-1; CDR3 DNA: TGTGCCAGCAGCATGGGAGTGAACACTGAAGCTTTCTTT; CDR3 protein: CASSMGVNTEAFF
D gene: TRBD1; clone size: .; V gene: TRBV6-5; J gene: TRBJ2-4; CDR3 DNA: TGTGCCAGCAGTTACGTCGGGACAGGGGCCCAAAACATTCAGTACTTC; CDR3 protein: CASSYVGTGAQNIQYF
D gene: TRBD2; clone size: .; V gene: TRBV7-2; J gene: TRBJ2-1; CDR3 DNA: TGTGCCAGCAGCTTAAATAGCGGGAGTCGGAATGAGCAGTTCTTC; CDR3 protein: CASSLNSGSRNEQFF
D gene: .; clone size: .; V gene: TRBV28; J gene: TRBJ1-2; CDR3 DNA: TGTGCCAGCAGTTCCCAAGAACTCTATGGCTACACCTTC; CDR3 protein: CASSSQELYGYTF
D gene: .; clone size: .; V gene: TRBV9; J gene: TRBJ1-2; CDR3 DNA: TGTGCCAGCAGCATGCCCGGTGCAGGCTATGGCTACACCTTC; CDR3 protein: CASSMPGAGYGYTF
D gene: .; clone size: .; V gene: TRBV11-2; J gene: TRBJ2-1; CDR3 DNA: TGTGCCAGCAGCCCCATACAGTTGGTGGAATTGTCCTACAATGAGCAGTTCTTC; CDR3 protein: CASSPIQLVELSYNEQFF
D gene: TRBD2; clone size: few; V gene: TRBV2; J gene: TRBJ2-1; CDR3 DNA: TGTGCCAGCAGGTGGACTAGCGGGAGTGGCAATGAGCAGTTCTTC; CDR3 protein: CASRWTSGSGNEQFF
D gene: .; clone size: .; V gene: TRBV19; J gene: TRBJ2-1; CDR3 DNA: TGTGCCAGTAGTATAGAAGCAGGCAATGAGCAGTTCTTC; CDR3 protein: CASSIEAGNEQFF
D gene: .; clone size: .; V gene: TRBV28; J gene: TRBJ1-2; CDR3 DNA: TGTGCCAGCAGTCCGGACAGAGCCTACACCTTC; CDR3 protein: CASSPDRAYTF
D gene: .; clone size: .; V gene: TRBV28; J gene: TRBJ1-1; CDR3 DNA: TGTGCCAGCAGCGGGGCGATGGGGGGGAACACTGAAGCTTTCTTT; CDR3 protein: CASSGAMGGNTEAFF
D gene: .; clone size: .; V gene: TRBV6-2/TRBV6-3; J gene: TRBJ2-7; CDR3 DNA: TGTGCCAGCAGTACCCAGTCCTACGAGCAGTACTTC; CDR3 protein: CASSTQSYEQYF
D gene: .; clone size: few; V gene: TRBV12-3/TRBV12-4; J gene: TRBJ2-1; CDR3 DNA: TGTGCCAGCAGCCCTGCCCCCGGGGAGCAGTTCTTC; CDR3 protein: CASSPAPGEQFF
D gene: .; clone size: .; V gene: TRBV28; J gene: TRBJ1-1; CDR3 DNA: TGTGCCAGCACCCCGCCGTGGGGCAGGGCTGAAGCTTTCTTT; CDR3 protein: CASTPPWGRAEAFF
D gene: TRBD1; clone size: .; V gene: TRBV5-4; J gene: TRBJ2-7; CDR3 DNA: TGTGCCAGCAGCCCGCATGGACAGGGGGCGGGAGAGCAGTACTTC; CDR3 protein: CASSPHGQGAGEQYF
D gene: TRBD1; clone size: .; V gene: TRBV28; J gene: TRBJ1-5; CDR3 DNA: TGTGCCAGCAGTACCTACAGGGGAAGTCAGCCCCAGCATTTT; CDR3 protein: CASSTYRGSQPQHF
D gene: TRBD2; clone size: .; V gene: TRBV3-1/TRBV3-2; J gene: TRBJ2-1; CDR3 DNA: TGTGCCAGCAGCCAACCTCCGGGACTAGCGGGAGGAGAGCAGTTCTTC; CDR3 protein: CASSQPPGLAGGEQFF
D gene: .; clone size: .; V gene: TRBV4-1; J gene: TRBJ2-3; CDR3 DNA: TGCGCCAGCAGCCCTCGGTCTAGCACAGATACGCAGTATTTT; CDR3 protein: CASSPRSSTDTQYF
D gene: TRBD2; clone size: once; V gene: TRBV6-5; J gene: TRBJ2-7; CDR3 DNA: TGTGCCAGCAAGCCGGGACTAGCGTCTCCCGAGCAGTACTTC; CDR3 protein: CASKPGLASPEQYF
D gene: .; clone size: .; V gene: TRBV20-1; J gene: TRBJ2-5; CDR3 DNA: TGCAGTGCTAGTGGACTCAACCAAGAGACCCAGTACTTC; CDR3 protein: CSASGLNQETQYF
D gene: .; clone size: .; V gene: TRBV6-6; J gene: TRBJ2-7; CDR3 DNA: TGTGCCAGCAGTTACTCTGAGGGTCGAGAGCAGTACTTC; CDR3 protein: CASSYSEGREQYF
D gene: TRBD1; clone size: few; V gene: TRBV25-1; J gene: TRBJ1-5; CDR3 DNA: TGTGCCAGCAGTGAAACCGGTAGGGGGCTGGAGCAGCCCCAGCATTTT; CDR3 protein: CASSETGRGLEQPQHF
D gene: TRBD1; clone size: .; V gene: TRBV19; J gene: TRBJ2-3; CDR3 DNA: TGTGCCAGTAGCCAGGGACAGGCCAGCACAGATACGCAGTATTTT; CDR3 protein: CASSQGQASTDTQYF
D gene: TRBD2; clone size: .; V gene: TRBV9; J gene: TRBJ2-3; CDR3 DNA: TGTGCCAGCAGCGGGGCAAGGCTAGCGGGATTAGATACGCAGTATTTT; CDR3 protein: CASSGARLAGLDTQYF
D gene: TRBD1; clone size: .; V gene: TRBV10-1; J gene: TRBJ1-1; CDR3 DNA: TGCGCCAGCAGTACGGGACAGGGGAACACTGAAGCTTTCTTT; CDR3 protein: CASSTGQGNTEAFF
D gene: TRBD2; clone size: .; V gene: TRBV11-2; J gene: TRBJ2-5; CDR3 DNA: TGTGCCAGCAGCTTAGACTTACTAGCGGGAGGTGGAGAGACCCAGTACTTC; CDR3 protein: CASSLDLLAGGGETQYF
D gene: TRBD2; clone size: .; V gene: TRBV30; J gene: TRBJ2-1; CDR3 DNA: TGTGCCTGGAGTGAGGGGCTAGCGGGATACAATGAGCAGTTCTTC; CDR3 protein: CAWSEGLAGYNEQFF
D gene: TRBD1; clone size: .; V gene: TRBV5-4; J gene: TRBJ1-2; CDR3 DNA: TGTGCCAGCAGCCTCCCGACAGGGGCTCTAGCCTATGGCTACACCTTC; CDR3 protein: CASSLPTGALAYGYTF
D gene: TRBD1; clone size: .; V gene: TRBV24-1; J gene: TRBJ2-3; CDR3 DNA: TGTGCCACCGAGAGACAGGGGGCTACAGATACGCAGTATTTT; CDR3 protein: CATERQGATDTQYF
D gene: .; clone size: few; V gene: TRBV30; J gene: TRBJ1-6; CDR3 DNA: TGTGCCTGGAGCGTCTGGGGGGGATATAATTCACCCCTCCACTTT; CDR3 protein: CAWSVWGGYNSPLHF
D gene: .; clone size: .; V gene: TRBV24-1; J gene: TRBJ2-7; CDR3 DNA: TGTGCCACCAGTGATTACGACAGCCGGGAGCAGTACTTC; CDR3 protein: CATSDYDSREQYF
D gene: .; clone size: .; V gene: TRBV28; J gene: TRBJ1-1; CDR3 DNA: TGTGCCAGCAGTCCGGGACTCGGTTCCGGCGGCACTGAAGCTTTCTTT; CDR3 protein: CASSPGLGSGGTEAFF
D gene: .; clone size: .; V gene: TRBV9; J gene: TRBJ2-7; CDR3 DNA: TGTGCCAGCAGCGTAGTACCGGGCTACGAGCAGTACTTC; CDR3 protein: CASSVVPGYEQYF
D gene: TRBD1; clone size: .; V gene: TRBV19; J gene: TRBJ2-2; CDR3 DNA: TGTGCCAGTAGTCAACAGGGGCGGCGCACCGGGGAGCTGTTTTTT; CDR3 protein: CASSQQGRRTGELFF
D gene: TRBD2; clone size: .; V gene: TRBV15; J gene: TRBJ2-7; CDR3 DNA: TGTGCCACCAGCATACCCCAGGGACTAGCGGACTGGAGCGAGCAGTACTTC; CDR3 protein: CATSIPQGLADWSEQYF
D gene: .; clone size: .; V gene: TRBV19; J gene: TRBJ1-1; CDR3 DNA: TGTGCCAGTAGTGCCAGGTTTTCGAACACTGAAGCTTTCTTT; CDR3 protein: CASSARFSNTEAFF
D gene: TRBD2; clone size: .; V gene: TRBV5-4; J gene: TRBJ2-2; CDR3 DNA: TGTGCCAGCAGCTTGGGGGGGGCTAGCGGGAGGCTCGCGAACACCGGGGAGCTGTTTTTT; CDR3 protein: CASSLGGASGRLANTGELFF
D gene: .; clone size: .; V gene: TRBV6-5; J gene: TRBJ2-2; CDR3 DNA: TGTGCCAGCAGAACAGGGAGGAACACCGGGGAGCTGTTTTTT; CDR3 protein: CASRTGRNTGELFF
D gene: TRBD2; clone size: few; V gene: TRBV5-4; J gene: TRBJ2-1; CDR3 DNA: TGTGCCAGCAGCTTTAGCGGGAAGAGGAACAATGAGCAGTTCTTC; CDR3 protein: CASSFSGKRNNEQFF
D gene: .; clone size: .; V gene: TRBV7-2; J gene: TRBJ1-5; CDR3 DNA: TGTGCCAGCAGCTTAGGGGCCTCTCAGCCCCAGCATTTT; CDR3 protein: CASSLGASQPQHF